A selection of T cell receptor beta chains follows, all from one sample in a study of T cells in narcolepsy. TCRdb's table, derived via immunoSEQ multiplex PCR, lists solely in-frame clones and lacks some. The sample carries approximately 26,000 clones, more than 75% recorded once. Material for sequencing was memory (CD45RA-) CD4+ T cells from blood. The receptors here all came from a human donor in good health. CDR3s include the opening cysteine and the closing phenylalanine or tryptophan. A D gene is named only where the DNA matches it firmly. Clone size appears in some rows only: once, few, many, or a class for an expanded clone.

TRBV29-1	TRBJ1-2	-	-	CSLTSRGLGYGYTF	TGCAGCCTTACCTCCAGGGGCCTTGGCTATGGCTACACCTTC
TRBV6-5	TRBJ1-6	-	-	CASSATGSPLHF	TGTGCCAGCAGCGCTACAGGATCACCCCTCCACTTT
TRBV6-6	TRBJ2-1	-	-	CASSHNRDPYNEQFF	TGTGCCAGCAGTCACAACAGGGATCCCTACAATGAGCAGTTCTTC
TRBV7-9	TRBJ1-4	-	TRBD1	CASSKDRGGEKLFF	TGTGCCAGCAGCAAGGACAGGGGGGGTGAAAAACTGTTTTTT
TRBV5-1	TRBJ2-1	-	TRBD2	CASSLGPAGLNYNEQFF	TGCGCCAGCAGCTTGGGACCAGCGGGGCTTAACTACAATGAGCAGTTCTTC
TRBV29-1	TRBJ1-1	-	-	CSVGGQNTEAFF	TGCAGCGTGGGGGGGCAGAACACTGAAGCTTTCTTT
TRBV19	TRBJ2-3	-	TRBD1	CASSMGQAMGDTQYF	TGTGCCAGTAGTATGGGACAGGCAATGGGGGATACGCAGTATTTT
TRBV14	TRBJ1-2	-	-	CASSSPSYGYTF	TGTGCCAGCAGTTCCCCGTCTTATGGCTACACCTTC
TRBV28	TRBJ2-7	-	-	CASGGARDPYEQYF	TGTGCCAGCGGGGGGGCGAGGGATCCCTACGAGCAGTACTTC
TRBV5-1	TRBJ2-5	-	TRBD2	CASSFGLAGGIETQYF	TGCGCCAGCAGCTTTGGACTAGCGGGGGGGATAGAGACCCAGTACTTC
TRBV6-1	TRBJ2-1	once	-	CASSVRELGSYNEQFF	TGTGCCAGCAGTGTTAGGGAATTGGGCTCCTACAATGAGCAGTTCTTC
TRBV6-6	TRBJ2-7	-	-	CASSYSRETYEQYF	TGTGCCAGCAGTTACTCTCGGGAGACCTACGAGCAGTACTTC
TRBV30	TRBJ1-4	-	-	CAWSVGAEKLFF	TGTGCCTGGAGTGTAGGGGCCGAAAAACTGTTTTTT
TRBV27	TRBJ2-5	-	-	CASSFRETQYF	TGTGCCAGCAGTTTTCGAGAGACCCAGTACTTC
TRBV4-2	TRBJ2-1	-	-	CASSQVPAGSFRYEQFF	TGTGCCAGCAGCCAAGTACCCGCAGGGAGTTTTAGGTATGAGCAGTTCTTC
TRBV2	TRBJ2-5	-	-	CASSEWWEETQYF	TGTGCCAGCAGCGAATGGTGGGAGGAGACCCAGTACTTC
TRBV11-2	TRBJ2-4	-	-	CASSLGPGELAKNIQYF	TGTGCCAGCAGCTTAGGCCCCGGAGAGCTAGCCAAAAACATTCAGTACTTC
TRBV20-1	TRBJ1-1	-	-	CSARQNTEAFF	TGCAGTGCTAGGCAGAACACTGAAGCTTTCTTT
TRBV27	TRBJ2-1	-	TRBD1	CASRSGGFRNEQFF	TGTGCCAGCAGATCAGGGGGTTTCCGCAATGAGCAGTTCTTC
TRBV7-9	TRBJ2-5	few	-	CASIPSSQETQYF	TGTGCCAGCATCCCGTCTTCTCAAGAGACCCAGTACTTC
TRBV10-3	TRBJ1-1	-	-	CAISVPERTEAFF	TGTGCCATCTCTGTACCTGAACGCACTGAAGCTTTCTTT
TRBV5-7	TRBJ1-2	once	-	CASSLAADSNLYGYTF	TGTGCCAGCAGCTTGGCGGCGGACTCCAATCTCTATGGCTACACCTTC
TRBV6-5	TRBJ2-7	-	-	CASSPQWAYEQYF	TGTGCCAGCTCACCCCAGTGGGCCTACGAGCAGTACTTC
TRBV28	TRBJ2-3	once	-	CASSLPSTDTQYF	TGTGCCAGCAGTTTACCAAGCACAGATACGCAGTATTTT
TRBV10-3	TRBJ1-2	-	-	CAISEAEGGGYTF	TGTGCCATCAGTGAGGCCGAAGGGGGTGGCTACACCTTC
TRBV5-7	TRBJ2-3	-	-	CASSLTGTTDTQYF	TGTGCCAGCAGCTTGACAGGGACCACAGATACGCAGTATTTT
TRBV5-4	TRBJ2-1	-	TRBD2	CASSLEGGRAKNEQFF	TGTGCCAGCAGCTTGGAAGGCGGGAGGGCCAAGAATGAGCAGTTCTTC
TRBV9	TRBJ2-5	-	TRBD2	CASSVGTSGGVETQYF	TGTGCCAGCAGCGTAGGGACTAGCGGGGGGGTGGAGACCCAGTACTTC
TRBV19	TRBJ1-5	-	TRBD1	CASRPTGGNQPQHF	TGTGCCAGTAGACCGACAGGGGGCAATCAGCCCCAGCATTTT
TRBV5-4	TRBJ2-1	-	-	CASTATLGYEQFF	TGTGCCAGCACCGCTACGTTGGGCTATGAGCAGTTCTTC
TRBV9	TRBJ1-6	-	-	CASSVMYNSPLHF	TGTGCCAGCAGCGTAATGTACAATTCACCCCTCCACTTT
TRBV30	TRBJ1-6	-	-	CAWSLIGGSNNSPLHF	TGTGCCTGGAGTCTGATCGGTGGTTCTAATAATTCACCCCTCCACTTT
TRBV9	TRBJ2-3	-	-	CASSVEYAQTDTQYF	TGTGCCAGCAGCGTAGAGTATGCCCAAACAGATACGCAGTATTTT
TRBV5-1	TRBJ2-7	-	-	CASSLVAGSREQYF	TGCGCCAGCAGCTTGGTCGCGGGGAGTCGCGAGCAGTACTTC
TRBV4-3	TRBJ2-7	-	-	CASSQVLSAYEQYF	TGCGCCAGCAGCCAAGTACTATCGGCCTACGAGCAGTACTTC
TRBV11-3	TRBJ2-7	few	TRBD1	CASSRETGGYEQYF	TGTGCCAGCAGCCGCGAAACAGGGGGCTACGAGCAGTACTTC
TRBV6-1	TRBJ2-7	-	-	CASSETPGPYEQYF	TGTGCCAGCAGTGAAACCCCAGGGCCCTACGAGCAGTACTTC
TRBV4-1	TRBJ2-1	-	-	CASSQDSSVSYNEQFF	TGCGCCAGCAGCCAAGATTCGAGCGTCTCCTACAATGAGCAGTTCTTC
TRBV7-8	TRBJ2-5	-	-	CASSSGRDPGTQYF	TGTGCCAGCAGCTCCGGTCGGGACCCTGGGACCCAGTACTTC
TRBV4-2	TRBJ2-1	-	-	CASSLDSAGAYNEQFF	TGTGCCAGCAGCCTCGACAGCGCGGGGGCTTACAATGAGCAGTTCTTC
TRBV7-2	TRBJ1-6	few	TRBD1	CASSLEWRQGLNPLHF	TGTGCCAGCAGCTTGGAATGGAGACAGGGCCTCAACCCCCTCCACTTT
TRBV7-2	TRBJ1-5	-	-	CASSAVLLQPQHF	TGTGCCAGCTCAGCGGTATTACTTCAGCCCCAGCATTTT
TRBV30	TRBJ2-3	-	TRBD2	CACLPKAGNIDTQYF	TGTGCCTGTCTACCTAAAGCGGGAAATATTGATACGCAGTATTTT
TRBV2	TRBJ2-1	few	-	CASSDRGVSDEQFF	TGTGCCAGCAGTGATAGGGGGGTATCGGATGAGCAGTTCTTC
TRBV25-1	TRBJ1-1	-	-	CASRPPTANTEAFF	TGTGCCAGCAGGCCGCCGACAGCGAACACTGAAGCTTTCTTT
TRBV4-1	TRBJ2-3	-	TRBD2	CASSQVALRLAGGFSTDTQYF	TGCGCCAGCAGCCAAGTCGCTCTTAGGCTAGCGGGAGGGTTTAGCACAGATACGCAGTATTTT
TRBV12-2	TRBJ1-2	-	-	CASRDDPFGRGRLSYGYTF	TGTGCAAGTCGCGACGACCCTTTTGGTAGGGGGCGCCTAAGCTATGGCTACACCTTC
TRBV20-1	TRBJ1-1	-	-	CSSPRSGPAFF	TGCAGTTCGCCCCGGTCGGGGCCAGCTTTCTTT
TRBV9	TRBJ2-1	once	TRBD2	CASSPRGGATYNEQFF	TGTGCCAGCAGCCCCCGCGGGGGGGCTACTTACAATGAGCAGTTCTTC
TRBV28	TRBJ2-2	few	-	CATKGSMNTGELFF	TGTGCCACTAAGGGCAGCATGAACACCGGGGAGCTGTTTTTT
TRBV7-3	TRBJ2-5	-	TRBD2	CASSLMAGGGSETQYF	TGTGCCAGCAGCTTAATGGCGGGGGGGGGATCAGAGACCCAGTACTTC
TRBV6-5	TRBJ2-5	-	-	CASSPGTPQETQYF	TGTGCCAGCAGCCCCGGGACACCACAAGAGACCCAGTACTTC
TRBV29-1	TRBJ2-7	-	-	CSVARDYEQYF	TGCAGCGTCGCTCGGGACTACGAGCAGTACTTC
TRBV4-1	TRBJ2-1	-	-	CASSLRETRDDEQFF	TGCGCCAGCAGCCTCCGGGAGACGAGGGACGATGAGCAGTTCTTC
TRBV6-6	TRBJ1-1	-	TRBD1	CASSHTGASTEAFF	TGTGCCAGCAGTCATACAGGGGCCAGCACTGAAGCTTTCTTT
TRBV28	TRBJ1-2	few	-	CASTRGNYGYTF	TGTGCCAGCACTAGGGGGAACTATGGCTACACCTTC